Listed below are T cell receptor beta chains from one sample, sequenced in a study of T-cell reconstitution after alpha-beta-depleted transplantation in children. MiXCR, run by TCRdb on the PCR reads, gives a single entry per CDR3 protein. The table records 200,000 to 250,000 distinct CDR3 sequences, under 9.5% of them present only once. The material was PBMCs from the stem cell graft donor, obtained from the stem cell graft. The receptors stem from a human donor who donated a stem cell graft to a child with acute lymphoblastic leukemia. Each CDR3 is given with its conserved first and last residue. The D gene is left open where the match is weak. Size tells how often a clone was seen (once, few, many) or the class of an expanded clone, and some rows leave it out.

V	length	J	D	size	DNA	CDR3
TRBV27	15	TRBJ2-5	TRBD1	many	TGTGCCAGCAGTTTAACACAGGGGGCAATGGAGACCCAGTACTTC	CASSLTQGAMETQYF
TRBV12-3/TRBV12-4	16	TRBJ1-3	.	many	TGTGCCAGCAGTATACACCGACCGGCCTCTGGAAACACCATATATTTT	CASSIHRPASGNTIYF
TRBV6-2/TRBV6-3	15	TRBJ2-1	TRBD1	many	TGTGCCAGCAGTTACTCTCGGACAGGGTTAAATGAGCAGTTCTTC	CASSYSRTGLNEQFF
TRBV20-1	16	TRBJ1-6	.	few	TGCAGTGCTAGAGATAATACAGGACGGGCGCCGTGGCCCCTCCACTTT	CSARDNTGRAPWPLHF
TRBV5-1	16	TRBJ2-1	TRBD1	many	TGCGCCAGCAGCATTGGGGCGGGACAGGGGTTCGATGAGCAGTTCTTC	CASSIGAGQGFDEQFF
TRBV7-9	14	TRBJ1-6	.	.	TGTGCCAGCAGCCCCGGGGGGGGTGTATTTCTCCTCCACTTT	CASSPGGGVFLLHF
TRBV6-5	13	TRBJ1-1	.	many	TGTGCCAGCAGGTCAGGGGATTGGTCTGAAGCTTTCTTT	CASRSGDWSEAFF
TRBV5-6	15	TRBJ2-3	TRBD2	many	TGTGCCAGCAGCCGAGCGGGGGCCAACACAGATACGCAGTATTTT	CASSRAGANTDTQYF
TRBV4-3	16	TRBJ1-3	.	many	TGCGCCAGCAGCCAAGGGACAGAAAACTCTGGAAACACCATATATTTT	CASSQGTENSGNTIYF
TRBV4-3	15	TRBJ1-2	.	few	TGCGCCAGCAGCCAAGCAGACGGGCCGGGCGGTGGCTACACCTTC	CASSQADGPGGGYTF
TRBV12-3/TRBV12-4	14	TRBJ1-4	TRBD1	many	TGTGCCAGCAGCCGGACAGGGCAATTTGAAAAACTGTTTTTT	CASSRTGQFEKLFF
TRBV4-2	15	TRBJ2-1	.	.	TGTGCCAGCAGCCAAGAGGGGGCCGAGTCTAATGAGCAGTTCTTC	CASSQEGAESNEQFF
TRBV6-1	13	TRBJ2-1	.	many	TGTGCCACCTCGTGGAGAACCTACAATGAGCAGTTCTTC	CATSWRTYNEQFF
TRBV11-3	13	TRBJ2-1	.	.	TGTGCCAGCAGCTTAGAGCCCGGGCTAGTGGAGTTCTTC	CASSLEPGLVEFF
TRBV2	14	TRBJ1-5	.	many	TGTGCCAGCAGTGATTTTGACGGATATCAGCCCCAGCATTTT	CASSDFDGYQPQHF
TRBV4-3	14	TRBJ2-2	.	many	TGCGCCAGCAGCCTAACCAGGGGTGGCGGGGAGCTGTTTTTT	CASSLTRGGGELFF
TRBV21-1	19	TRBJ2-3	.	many	TGTGCCAGCAGCAAAAACCAGGACCTCTTACTAATTAGCACAGATACGCAGTATTTT	CASSKNQDLLLISTDTQYF
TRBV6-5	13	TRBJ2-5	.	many	TGTGCCAGCAGTTACGACCTTTTAAAGACCCAGTACTTC	CASSYDLLKTQYF
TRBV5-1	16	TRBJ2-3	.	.	TGCGCCAGCAGCGATGCCAGCCGGGACAACACAGATACGCAGTATTTT	CASSDASRDNTDTQYF
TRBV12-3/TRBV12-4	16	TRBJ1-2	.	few	TGTGCCAGCACCCCTAGTTGGGGGGCGGAACGTCATGGCTACACCTTC	CASTPSWGAERHGYTF
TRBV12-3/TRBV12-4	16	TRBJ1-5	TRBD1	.	TGTGCCAGCAGTCCGGTTAGGGGGCTCGGAAATCAGCCCCAGCATTTT	CASSPVRGLGNQPQHF
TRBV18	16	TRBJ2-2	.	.	TGTGCCAGCTCACCATCTTCACAGGGCGGCACCGGGGAGCTGTTTTTT	CASSPSSQGGTGELFF
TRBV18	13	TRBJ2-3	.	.	TGTGCCAGCTCACCCGAGGGGTGGGATACGCAGTATTTT	CASSPEGWDTQYF
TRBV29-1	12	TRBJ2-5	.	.	TGCAGCGTTGTAAGGACGGCCGAGACCCAGTACTTC	CSVVRTAETQYF
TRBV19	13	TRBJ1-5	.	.	TGTGCCAGTAGTATAAATTTCAATCAGCCCCAGCATTTT	CASSINFNQPQHF
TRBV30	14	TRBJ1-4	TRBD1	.	TGTGCCTGGAGCGGACAGGGAACTAATGAAAAACTGTTTTTT	CAWSGQGTNEKLFF
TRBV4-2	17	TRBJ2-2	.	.	TGTGCCAGCAGCCAAGATAGGGCTAGCGTTACTACCGGGGAGCTGTTTTTT	CASSQDRASVTTGELFF
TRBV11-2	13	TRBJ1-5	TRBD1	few	TGTGCCAGCAGCGTGACAGGGTTCCAGCCCCAGCATTTT	CASSVTGFQPQHF
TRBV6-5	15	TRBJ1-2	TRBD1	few	TGTGCCAGCAGTACCGTAGGGGGCTATGGCTATGGCTACACCTTC	CASSTVGGYGYGYTF
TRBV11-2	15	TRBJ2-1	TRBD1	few	TGTGCCAGCAGCTTAGACCAGGGGGCTATGAATGAGCAGTTCTTC	CASSLDQGAMNEQFF
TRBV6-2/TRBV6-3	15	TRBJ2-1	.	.	TGTGCCAGCAGTTACTCGGAGACAGATTACAATGAGCAGTTCTTC	CASSYSETDYNEQFF
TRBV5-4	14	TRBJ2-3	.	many	TGTGCCACCTCGGTGGCAGTCAACACAGATACGCAGTATTTT	CATSVAVNTDTQYF